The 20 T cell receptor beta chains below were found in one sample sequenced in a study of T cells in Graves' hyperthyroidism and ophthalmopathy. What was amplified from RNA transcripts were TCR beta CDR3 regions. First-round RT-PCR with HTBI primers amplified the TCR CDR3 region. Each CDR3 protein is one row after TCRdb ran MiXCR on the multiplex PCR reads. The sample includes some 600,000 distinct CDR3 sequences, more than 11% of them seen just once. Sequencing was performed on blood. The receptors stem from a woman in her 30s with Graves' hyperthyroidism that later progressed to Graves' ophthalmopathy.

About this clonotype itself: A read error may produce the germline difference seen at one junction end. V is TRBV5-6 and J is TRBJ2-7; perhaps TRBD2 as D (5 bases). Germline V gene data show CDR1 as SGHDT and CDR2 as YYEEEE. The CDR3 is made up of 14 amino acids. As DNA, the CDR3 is TGTGCCAGCGGCTTGGAGGTCTCGAGCTACGAGCAGTACTTC. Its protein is CASGLEVSSYEQYF.

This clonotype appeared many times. CDR3 sequence: CASSYLTEAFF. The CDR3 DNA is TGTGCCAGCAGTTACCTGACGGAAGCTTTCTTT. The chain joins TRBV6-2 or TRBV6-3 to TRBJ1-1, with unresolved D. Germline V gene lookup returns CDR1 MNHEY and CDR2 SVGEGT. This CDR3 has 11 residues. Deletions cut 2 bases from V and 8 bases from J, with 6 bases between.

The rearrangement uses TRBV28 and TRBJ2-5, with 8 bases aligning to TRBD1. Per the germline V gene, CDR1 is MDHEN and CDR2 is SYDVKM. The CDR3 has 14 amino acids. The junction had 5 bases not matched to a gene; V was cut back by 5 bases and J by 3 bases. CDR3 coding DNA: TGTGCCAGCAGTCGGGACAGGCCAAAAGAGACCCAGTACTTC. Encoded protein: CASSRDRPKETQYF.

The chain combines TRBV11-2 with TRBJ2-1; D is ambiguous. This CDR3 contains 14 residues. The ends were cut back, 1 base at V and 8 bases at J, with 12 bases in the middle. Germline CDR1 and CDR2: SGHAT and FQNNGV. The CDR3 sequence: CASSLGPSFDEQFF. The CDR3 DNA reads TGTGCCAGCAGCTTAGGGCCCTCGTTCGATGAGCAGTTCTTC.

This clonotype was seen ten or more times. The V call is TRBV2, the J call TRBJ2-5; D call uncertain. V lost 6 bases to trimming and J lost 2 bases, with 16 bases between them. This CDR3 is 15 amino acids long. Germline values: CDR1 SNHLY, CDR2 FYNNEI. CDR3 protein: CASRAQDGSQETQYF. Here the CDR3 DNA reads TGTGCCAGCAGGGCTCAGGACGGGTCACAAGAGACCCAGTACTTC.

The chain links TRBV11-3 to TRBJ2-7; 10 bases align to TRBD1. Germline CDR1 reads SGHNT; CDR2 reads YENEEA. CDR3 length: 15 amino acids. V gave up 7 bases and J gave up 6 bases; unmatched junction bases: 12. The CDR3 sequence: CASTYRTGGPCEQYF. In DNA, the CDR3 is TGTGCCAGCACCTACAGGACAGGGGGTCCCTGCGAGCAGTACTTC.

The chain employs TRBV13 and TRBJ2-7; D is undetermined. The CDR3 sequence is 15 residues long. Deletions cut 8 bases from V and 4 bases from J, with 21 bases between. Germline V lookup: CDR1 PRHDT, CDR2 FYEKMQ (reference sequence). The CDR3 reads CASPPPVVGTYEQYF. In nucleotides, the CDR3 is TGTGCCAGCCCCCCCCCGGTAGTGGGTACTTACGAGCAGTACTTC.

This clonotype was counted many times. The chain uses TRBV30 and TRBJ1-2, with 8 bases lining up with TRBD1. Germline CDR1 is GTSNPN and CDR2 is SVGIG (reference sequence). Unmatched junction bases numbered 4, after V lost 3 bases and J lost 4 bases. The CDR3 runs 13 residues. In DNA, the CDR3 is TGTGCCTGGAGGGCCAGGGGGCCCTATGGCTACACCTTC. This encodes CAWRARGPYGYTF.

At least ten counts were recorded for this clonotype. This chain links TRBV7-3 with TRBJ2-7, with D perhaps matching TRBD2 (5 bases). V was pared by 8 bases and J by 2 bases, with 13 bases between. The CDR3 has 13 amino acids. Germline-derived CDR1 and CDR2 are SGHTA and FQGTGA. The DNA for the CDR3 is TGTGCCAGCGTGGGTGGAGGAACCTACGAGCAGTACTTC. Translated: CASVGGGTYEQYF.

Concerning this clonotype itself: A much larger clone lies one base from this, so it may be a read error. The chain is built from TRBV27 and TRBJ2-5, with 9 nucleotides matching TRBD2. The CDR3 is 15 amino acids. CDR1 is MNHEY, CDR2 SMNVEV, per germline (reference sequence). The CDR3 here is CVSSLVIAGVETQYF. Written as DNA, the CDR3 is TGTGTCAGCAGTTTAGTTATAGCGGGAGTAGAGACCCAGTACTTC.

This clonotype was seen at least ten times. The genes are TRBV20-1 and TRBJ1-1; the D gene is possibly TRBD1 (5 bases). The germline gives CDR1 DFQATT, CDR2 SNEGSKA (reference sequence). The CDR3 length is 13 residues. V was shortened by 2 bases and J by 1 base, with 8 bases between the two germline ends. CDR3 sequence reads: CSARMGGNTEAFF. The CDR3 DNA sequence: TGCAGTGCTAGAATGGGGGGGAACACTGAAGCTTTCTTT.

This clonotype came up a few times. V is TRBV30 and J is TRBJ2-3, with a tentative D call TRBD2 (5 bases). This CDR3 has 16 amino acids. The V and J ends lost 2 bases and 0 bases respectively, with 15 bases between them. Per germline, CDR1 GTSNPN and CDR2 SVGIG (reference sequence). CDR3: CAWSFSWSGSTDTQYF. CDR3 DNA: TGTGCCTGGAGTTTTTCATGGAGCGGAAGCACAGATACGCAGTATTTT.

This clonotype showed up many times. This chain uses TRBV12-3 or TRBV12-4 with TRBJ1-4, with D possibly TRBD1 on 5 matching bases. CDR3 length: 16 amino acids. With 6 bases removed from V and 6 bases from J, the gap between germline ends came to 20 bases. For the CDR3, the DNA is TGTGCCAGCAGCAACTACAATGGGGGGTCCCATGAAAAACTGTTTTTT. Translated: CASSNYNGGSHEKLFF.

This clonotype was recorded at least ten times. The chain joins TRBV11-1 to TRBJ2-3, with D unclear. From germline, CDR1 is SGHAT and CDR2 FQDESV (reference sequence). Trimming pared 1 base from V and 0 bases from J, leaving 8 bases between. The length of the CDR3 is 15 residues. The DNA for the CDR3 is TGTGCCAGCAGCTTAGAAAGGATTAGCACAGATACGCAGTATTTT. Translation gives CASSLERISTDTQYF.

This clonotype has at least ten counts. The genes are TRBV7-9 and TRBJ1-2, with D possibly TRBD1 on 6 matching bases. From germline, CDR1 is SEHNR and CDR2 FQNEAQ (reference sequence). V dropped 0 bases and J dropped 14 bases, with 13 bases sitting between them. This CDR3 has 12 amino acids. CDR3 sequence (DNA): TGTGCCAGCAGCTTAGCGGAGGGGGAGGAAACCTTC. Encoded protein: CASSLAEGEETF.

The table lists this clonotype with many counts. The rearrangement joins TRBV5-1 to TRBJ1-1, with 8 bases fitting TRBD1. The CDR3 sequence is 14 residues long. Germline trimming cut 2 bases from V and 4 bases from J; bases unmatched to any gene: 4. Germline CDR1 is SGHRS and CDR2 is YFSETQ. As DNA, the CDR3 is TGCGCCAGCAGCTTCGGACAGGGTACCACTGAAGCTTTCTTT. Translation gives CASSFGQGTTEAFF.

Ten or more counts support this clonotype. CDR3 in DNA: TGTGCCAGCAGACGCGGACAGGGATACGAGCAGTACTTC. As protein: CASRRGQGYEQYF. The gene calls are TRBV7-8 and TRBJ2-7, with 8 bases fitting TRBD1. J gave up 4 bases and V 6 bases, and 5 bases lay outside the gene matches. This CDR3 contains 13 residues. The germline V gene encodes CDR1 SGHVS and CDR2 FQNEAQ.

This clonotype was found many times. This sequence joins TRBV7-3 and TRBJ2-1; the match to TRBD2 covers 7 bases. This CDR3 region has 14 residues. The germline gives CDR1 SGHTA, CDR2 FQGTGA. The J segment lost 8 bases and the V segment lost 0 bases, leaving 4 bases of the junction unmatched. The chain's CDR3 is CASSLTTTSYEQFF. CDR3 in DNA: TGTGCCAGCAGCTTAACGACGACTAGCTATGAGCAGTTCTTC.

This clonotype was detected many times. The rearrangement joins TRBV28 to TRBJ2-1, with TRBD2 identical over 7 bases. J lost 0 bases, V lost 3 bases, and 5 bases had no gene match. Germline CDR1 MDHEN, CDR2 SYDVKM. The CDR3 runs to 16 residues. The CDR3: CASSFLGGSSYNEQFF. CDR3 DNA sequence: TGTGCCAGCAGTTTTCTTGGCGGGAGCTCCTACAATGAGCAGTTCTTC.

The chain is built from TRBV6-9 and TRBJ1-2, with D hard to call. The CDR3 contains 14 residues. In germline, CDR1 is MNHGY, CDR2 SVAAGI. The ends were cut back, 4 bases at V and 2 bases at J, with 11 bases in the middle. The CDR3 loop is CASSFSGPNYGYTF. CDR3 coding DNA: TGTGCCAGCAGTTTCTCCGGGCCGAACTATGGCTACACCTTC.